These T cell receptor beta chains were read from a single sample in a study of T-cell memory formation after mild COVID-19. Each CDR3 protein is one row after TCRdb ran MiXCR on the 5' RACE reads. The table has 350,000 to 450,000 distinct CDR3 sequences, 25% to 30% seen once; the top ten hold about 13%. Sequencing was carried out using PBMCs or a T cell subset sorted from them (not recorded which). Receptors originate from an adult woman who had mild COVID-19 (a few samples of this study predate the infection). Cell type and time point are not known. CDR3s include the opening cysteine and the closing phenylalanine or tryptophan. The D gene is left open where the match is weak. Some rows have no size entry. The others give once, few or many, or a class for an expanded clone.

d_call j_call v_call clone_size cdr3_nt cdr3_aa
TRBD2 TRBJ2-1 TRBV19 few TGTGCCAGTAGTATAGTTGGACTAGCGGAGTTCAATGAGCAGTTCTTC CASSIVGLAEFNEQFF
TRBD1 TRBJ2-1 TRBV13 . TGTGCCAGCACCTCACAGGGGGCATACAATGAGCAGTTCTTC CASTSQGAYNEQFF
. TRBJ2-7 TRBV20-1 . TGCAGTGCACCCACAGGAGGGGTCCACGAGCAGTACTTC CSAPTGGVHEQYF
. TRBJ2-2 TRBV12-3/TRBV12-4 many TGTGCCAGCAGTTTACGGCCAGGCTCCACCGGGGAGCTGTTTTTT CASSLRPGSTGELFF
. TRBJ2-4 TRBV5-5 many TGTGCCAGCAGCTTTCAGGGGGGAGTGACCAAAAACATTCAGTACTTC CASSFQGGVTKNIQYF
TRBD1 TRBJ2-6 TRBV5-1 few TGCGCCAGCAGCTTGGACACGCAACCGGGACAGTGGCGGCTCGGGGCCAACGTCCTGACTTTC CASSLDTQPGQWRLGANVLTF
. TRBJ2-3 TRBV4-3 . TGCGCCAGCAGCCAAGGGAAAACACCGAAGCAGTATTTT CASSQGKTPKQYF
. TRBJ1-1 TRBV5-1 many TGCGCCAGCAGACGAATGGGGGGCGCGGACACTGAAGCTTTCTTT CASRRMGGADTEAFF
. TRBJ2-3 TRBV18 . TGTGCCAGCTCACCACCGCTTTTAGGCAGTCCACCACCAGATACGCAGTATTTT CASSPPLLGSPPPDTQYF
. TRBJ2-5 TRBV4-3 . TGCGCCAGCAGCCAAGGGAATAGGGGAGGTGAGACCCAGTACTTC CASSQGNRGGETQYF
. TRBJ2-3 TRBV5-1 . TGCGCCAGCAGCTTAGGCTATGCGGCAGATACGCAGTATTTT CASSLGYAADTQYF
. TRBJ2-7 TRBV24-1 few TGTGCCACCAGTCCCTCGGGGGTCGAGCAGTACTTC CATSPSGVEQYF
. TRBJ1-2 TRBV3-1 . TGTGCCAGCAGCCAAGACTCGGGAGGACAGCGGGGCTACACCTTC CASSQDSGGQRGYTF
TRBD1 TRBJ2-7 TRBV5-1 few TGCGCCAGCAGCTTGGGACAGGGCGTCGGAAACTACGAGCAGTACTTC CASSLGQGVGNYEQYF
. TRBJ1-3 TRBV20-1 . TGCAGTGCTAGAGATTCGACCACCTCTGGAAACACCATATATTTT CSARDSTTSGNTIYF
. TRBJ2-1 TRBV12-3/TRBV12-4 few TGTGCCAGCAGTTTTGGGGGTGTGGGGCAGTTCTTC CASSFGGVGQFF
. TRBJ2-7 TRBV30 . TGTGCCTGTGCCTCGGGACACACCTACGAGCAGTACTTC CACASGHTYEQYF
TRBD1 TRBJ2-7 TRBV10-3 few TGTGCCATCAGTGGCGGGACAGGCTACGAGCAGTACTTC CAISGGTGYEQYF
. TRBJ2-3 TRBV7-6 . TGTGCCAGCAGCCTCTATGGGGGGACTGTAAACACAGATACGCAGTATTTT CASSLYGGTVNTDTQYF
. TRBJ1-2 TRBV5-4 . TGTGCCAGCAGCCACCGACAGAACTATGGCTACACCTTC CASSHRQNYGYTF